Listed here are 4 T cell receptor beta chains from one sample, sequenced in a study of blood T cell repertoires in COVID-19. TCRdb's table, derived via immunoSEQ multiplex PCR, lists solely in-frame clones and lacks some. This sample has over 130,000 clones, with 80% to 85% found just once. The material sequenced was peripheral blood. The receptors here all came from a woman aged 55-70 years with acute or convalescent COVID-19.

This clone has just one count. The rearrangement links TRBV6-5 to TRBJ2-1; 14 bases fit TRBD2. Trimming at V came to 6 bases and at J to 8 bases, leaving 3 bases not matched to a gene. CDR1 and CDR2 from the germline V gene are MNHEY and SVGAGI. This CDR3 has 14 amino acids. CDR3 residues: CASRGLAGGHEQFF. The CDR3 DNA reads TGTGCCAGCAGAGGACTAGCGGGAGGTCATGAGCAGTTCTTC.

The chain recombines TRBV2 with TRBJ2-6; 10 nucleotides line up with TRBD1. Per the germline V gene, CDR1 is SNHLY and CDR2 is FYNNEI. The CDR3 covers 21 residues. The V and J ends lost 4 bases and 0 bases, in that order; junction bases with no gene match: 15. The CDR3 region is CASSGVGQGYEWPSGANVLTF. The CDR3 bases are TGTGCCAGCAGTGGGGTGGGACAGGGGTATGAGTGGCCCTCTGGGGCCAACGTCCTGACTTTC.

In DNA, the CDR3 is TGTGCCAGCAGTTTATTGACGCGACTGCCGTTAGAGCAGTTCTTC. Protein: CASSLLTRLPLEQFF. The gene calls are TRBV27 and TRBJ2-1; no clear D gene. This CDR3 comprises 15 residues. The germline V gene has CDR1 MNHEY and CDR2 SMNVEV (reference sequence). Trimming took 1 base from V and 10 from J, leaving 17 bases between them.

The DNA for the CDR3 is TGTGCCAGCAGCCCCCATGCGCGACTAGCGTGGTACAATGAGCAGTTCTTC. Translated: CASSPHARLAWYNEQFF. This chain connects TRBV7-3 to TRBJ2-1, with 8 bases identical to TRBD2. Germline V gives CDR1 SGHTA, CDR2 FQGTGA. The CDR3 runs 17 residues. After removal of 5 bases from V and 4 bases from J, the junction contained 13 bases not matched to a gene.